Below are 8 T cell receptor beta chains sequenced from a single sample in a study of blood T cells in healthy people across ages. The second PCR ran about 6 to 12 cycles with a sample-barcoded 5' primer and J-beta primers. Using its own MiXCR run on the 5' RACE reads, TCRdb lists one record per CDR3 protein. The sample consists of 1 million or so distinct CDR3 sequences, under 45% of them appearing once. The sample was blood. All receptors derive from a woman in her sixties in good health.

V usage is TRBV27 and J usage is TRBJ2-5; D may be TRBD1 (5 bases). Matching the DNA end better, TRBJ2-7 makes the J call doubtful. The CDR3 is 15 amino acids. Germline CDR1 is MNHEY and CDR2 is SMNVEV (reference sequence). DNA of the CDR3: TGTGCCAGCAGTTCCCTGTCAGGGTTAGTGTACGAGCAGTACTTC. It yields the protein CASSSLSGLVYEQYF.

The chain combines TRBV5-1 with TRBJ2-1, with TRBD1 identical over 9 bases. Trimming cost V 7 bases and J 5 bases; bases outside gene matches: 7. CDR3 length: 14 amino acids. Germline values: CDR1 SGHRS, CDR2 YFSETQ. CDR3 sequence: CASGGQGYNNEQFF. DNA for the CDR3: TGCGCCAGCGGGGGACAGGGATACAACAATGAGCAGTTCTTC.

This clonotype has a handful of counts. The CDR3 region has the DNA TGTGCCACCAGCGGGTTCCTAGCGGGTCAAGAGACCCAGTACTTC. Translated, it gives CATSGFLAGQETQYF. The V call is TRBV15, the J call TRBJ2-5, with 8 bases that match TRBD2. The germline V gene encodes CDR1 LNHNV and CDR2 YYDKDF (reference sequence). The V gene end was trimmed by 5 bases and the J gene end by 2 bases; junction bases not matched to a gene: 7. The CDR3 has 15 residues.

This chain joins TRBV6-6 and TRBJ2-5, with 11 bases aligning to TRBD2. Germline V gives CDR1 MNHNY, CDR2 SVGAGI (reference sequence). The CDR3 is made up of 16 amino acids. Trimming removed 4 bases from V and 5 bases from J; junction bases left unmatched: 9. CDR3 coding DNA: TGTGCCAGCAGTTCTTATAGCGGGAGGGCCGGGGAGACCCAGTACTTC. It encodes CASSSYSGRAGETQYF.

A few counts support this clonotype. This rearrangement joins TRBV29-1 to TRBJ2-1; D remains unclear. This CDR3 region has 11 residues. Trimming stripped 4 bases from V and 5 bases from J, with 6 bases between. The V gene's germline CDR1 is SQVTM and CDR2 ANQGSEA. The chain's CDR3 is CSVALNNEQFF. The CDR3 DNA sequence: TGCAGCGTTGCGCTAAACAATGAGCAGTTCTTC.

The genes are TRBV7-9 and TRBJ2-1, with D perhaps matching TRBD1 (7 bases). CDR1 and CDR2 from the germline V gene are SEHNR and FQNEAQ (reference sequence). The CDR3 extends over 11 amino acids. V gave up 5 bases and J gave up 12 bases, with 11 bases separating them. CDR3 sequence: CASSRQGGQFF. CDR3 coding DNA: TGTGCCAGCAGCAGACAGGGAGGGCAGTTCTTC.

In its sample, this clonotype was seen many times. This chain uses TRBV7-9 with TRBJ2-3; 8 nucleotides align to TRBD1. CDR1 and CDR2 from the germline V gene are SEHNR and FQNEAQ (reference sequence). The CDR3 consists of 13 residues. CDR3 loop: CALTGDMTDTQYF. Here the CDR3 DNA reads TGTGCGTTGACAGGGGATATGACAGATACGCAGTATTTT.

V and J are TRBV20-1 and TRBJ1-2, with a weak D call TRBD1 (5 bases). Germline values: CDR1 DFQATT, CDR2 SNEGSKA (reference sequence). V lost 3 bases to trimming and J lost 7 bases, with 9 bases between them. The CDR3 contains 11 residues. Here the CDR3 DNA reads TGCAGTGCTAGTAAGGGGCCTGGCTACACCTTC. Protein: CSASKGPGYTF.